The rows below give T cell receptor beta chains drawn from one sample of a study of CD8 T cells in Susac syndrome. TCRdb re-called the immunoSEQ multiplex PCR reads through MiXCR, storing one row per CDR3 protein. The profile shows 300,000 to 350,000 distinct CDR3 sequences, about 91% of them singletons. The sequenced sample was CD4+ T cells from PBMCs. These receptors originate from a human donor with multiple sclerosis. The CDR3 runs from the conserved cysteine through the conserved F or W. The D gene is left open where the match is weak. Not all rows give a size; the values are once, few, many and, for expanded clones, a class.

D	V	J	size	DNA	CDR3
TRBD2	TRBV28	TRBJ2-7	NA	TGTGCCAGCAGTATCGGACTAGCGGGAGGGGTACACTACGAGCAGTACTTC	CASSIGLAGGVHYEQYF
TRBD2	TRBV7-9	TRBJ2-1	NA	TGTGCCAGCAGCTTAACCGCGCTAGCGGGGTTGGATGAGCAGTTCTTC	CASSLTALAGLDEQFF
TRBD2	TRBV5-1	TRBJ2-3	NA	TGCGCCAGCAGCTTATCGCTAGCGGAGCCAGATACGCAGTATTTT	CASSLSLAEPDTQYF
NA	TRBV29-1	TRBJ1-4	NA	TGCAGCGTTGAGTCCGGTTCCGGGGGTGAAAAACTGTTTTTT	CSVESGSGGEKLFF
TRBD1	TRBV12-3/TRBV12-4	TRBJ2-6	NA	TGTGCCAGCAGTTTCGGGACAGGCCTAAGCTCTGGGGCCAACGTCCTGACTTTC	CASSFGTGLSSGANVLTF
TRBD2	TRBV5-1	TRBJ2-1	NA	TGCGCCAGCAGCAGGGGACTAGATGTCAATGAGCAGTTCTTC	CASSRGLDVNEQFF
TRBD2	TRBV7-3	TRBJ2-2	NA	TGTGCCAGCAGCTTCAATGGGGGGGCGAACACCGGGGAGCTGTTTTTT	CASSFNGGANTGELFF
NA	TRBV5-1	TRBJ1-2	NA	TGCGCCAGCAGCTCCAGGGGCTGGGGTGGCTACACCTTC	CASSSRGWGGYTF
TRBD1	TRBV2	TRBJ1-2	NA	TGTGCCAGCAGTTCCGGGACAGGGGGCTATGGCTACACCTTC	CASSSGTGGYGYTF
NA	TRBV6-2/TRBV6-3	TRBJ2-3	NA	TGTGCCAGCGGACAGAGCACAGATACGCAGTATTTT	CASGQSTDTQYF
NA	TRBV25-1	TRBJ2-2	NA	TGTGCCAGCAGTGAATGGGGCAGGGGTTTCGGTATGCAAACCGGGGAGCTGTTTTTT	CASSEWGRGFGMQTGELFF
TRBD1	TRBV27	TRBJ1-1	NA	TGTGCCACCAGGGACAGGTCGAACACTGAAGCTTTCTTT	CATRDRSNTEAFF
TRBD2	TRBV14	TRBJ2-7	NA	TGTGCCAGCAGCCAAGGACGACTAGCGGGAGCTTACGTCAAAAGTGTCTACGAGCAGTACTTC	CASSQGRLAGAYVKSVYEQYF
NA	TRBV7-4	TRBJ1-5	NA	TGTGCCAGCAGCGGCAGGGTCAGCAATCAGCCCCAGCATTTT	CASSGRVSNQPQHF
NA	TRBV5-1	TRBJ1-1	NA	TGCGCCAGCAGCTGGGCGGGGGCCTCTGCTGAAGCTTTCTTT	CASSWAGASAEAFF
NA	TRBV6-5	TRBJ2-1	NA	TGTGCCAGCAGGCGGCAAACAGCAAGAAACAATGAGCAGTTCTTC	CASRRQTARNNEQFF
NA	TRBV7-3	TRBJ2-3	few	TGTGCCAGCAGCTTGCGTGCTAGCACAGATACGCAGTATTTT	CASSLRASTDTQYF
NA	TRBV29-1	TRBJ1-2	NA	TGCAGCGTTGACGGATGGCTGGGGGGGCGAGGTGGCTACACCTTC	CSVDGWLGGRGGYTF
NA	TRBV19	TRBJ2-4	NA	TGTGCCAGTAGTTCAACGGGGGTGACGGCCATTCAGTACTTC	CASSSTGVTAIQYF
TRBD2	TRBV5-1	TRBJ2-1	NA	TGCGCCAGCAGCCTGGGGTTAGCGGGAGAGGCCTACAATGAGCAGTTCTTC	CASSLGLAGEAYNEQFF
NA	TRBV4-1	TRBJ1-6	NA	TGCGCCAGCAGCCAACCAGGGACTTCACCCCTCCACTTT	CASSQPGTSPLHF
NA	TRBV11-3	TRBJ2-3	NA	TGTGCCAGCAGCTTCAGGGCTAGCACAGATACGCAGTATTTT	CASSFRASTDTQYF
TRBD2	TRBV29-1	TRBJ2-1	NA	TGCAGCGGGAACCTAGGGACTAGCGGGAGGTTCTACAATGAGCAGTTCTTC	CSGNLGTSGRFYNEQFF
NA	TRBV5-1	TRBJ1-4	NA	TGCGCCAGCAGAGGAGGAACAGGGAATGAAAAACTGTTTTTT	CASRGGTGNEKLFF
TRBD2	TRBV3-1	TRBJ2-1	once	TGTGCCAGCAGCCCTATGACTAGCGGGAGGGCCAGTAGGTTCTTC	CASSPMTSGRASRFF
TRBD1	TRBV12-3/TRBV12-4	TRBJ2-7	NA	TGTGCCAGCAGTTATGAGACAGGGGTCTACGAGCAGTACTTC	CASSYETGVYEQYF
TRBD1	TRBV7-2	TRBJ1-5	NA	TGTGCCAGCAGCGCCACAGGGGTAGGCCCTGTTAATCAGCCCCAGCATTTT	CASSATGVGPVNQPQHF
NA	TRBV11-3	TRBJ2-2	NA	TGTGCCAGCAGCCCCGGGATCTCAACCGGGGAGCTGTTTTTT	CASSPGISTGELFF
NA	TRBV7-2	TRBJ1-1	NA	TGTGCCAGCAGCTTAAATAGGTTACTTGCCGGAGAAGCTTTCTTT	CASSLNRLLAGEAFF
TRBD2	TRBV20-1	TRBJ2-3	NA	TGCAGTGCAAGCCCGGGACTAGCGGGAGGGCCGAGGAGGACAGATACGCAGTATTTT	CSASPGLAGGPRRTDTQYF
NA	TRBV7-6	TRBJ2-7	few	TGTGCCAGCAGCTTGATCCCCTACGAGCAGTACTTC	CASSLIPYEQYF
NA	TRBV18	TRBJ1-5	NA	TGTGCCAGCTCACCAATGCTATTACGGCCCCAGCATTTT	CASSPMLLRPQHF
TRBD1	TRBV5-1	TRBJ1-2	NA	TGCGCCAGCAGCAAGGCCCCGGGACAGGAGTATGGCTACACCTTC	CASSKAPGQEYGYTF
TRBD2	TRBV5-1	TRBJ2-7	once	TGCGCCAGCAGCCGACTAGCGGGAGGACCGGGCCCTCTGGACGAGCAGTACTTC	CASSRLAGGPGPLDEQYF
NA	TRBV5-1	TRBJ2-5	NA	TGCGCCAGCAGCTCTCTCGTCCAAGACGAAGGGACCCAGTACTTC	CASSSLVQDEGTQYF
TRBD2	TRBV3-1	TRBJ2-2	NA	TGTGCCAGCAGCCAAACGGCGGGAGTGAACACCGGGGAGCTGTTTTTT	CASSQTAGVNTGELFF
NA	TRBV9	TRBJ1-1	NA	TGTGCCAGCAGCGTAGAGGAGGGGAGGACTGAAGCTTTCTTT	CASSVEEGRTEAFF
NA	TRBV6-2/TRBV6-3	TRBJ2-3	NA	TGTGCCAGCAGCCCTGACTCCACAGATACGCAGTATTTT	CASSPDSTDTQYF
NA	TRBV7-9	TRBJ1-2	NA	TGTGCCAGCAGCTTGGGCAGTCAGGGCTACACCTTC	CASSLGSQGYTF
NA	TRBV5-1	TRBJ2-3	NA	TGCGCCAGCGCCCCCGCGTTTAGCACAGATACGCAGTATTTT	CASAPAFSTDTQYF
NA	TRBV7-9	TRBJ2-2	once	TGTGCCAGCAGCTTTCAGGGAAGCACCGGGGAGCTGTTTTTT	CASSFQGSTGELFF
NA	TRBV19	TRBJ1-1	NA	TGTGCCAGTACCTCGGAGCTGGCGAACACTGAAGCTTTCTTT	CASTSELANTEAFF
TRBD1	TRBV7-2	TRBJ2-1	once	TGTGCCAGCAGCCCGACAGGGATCGGGTACAATGAGCAGTTCTTC	CASSPTGIGYNEQFF
NA	TRBV21-1	TRBJ1-1	NA	TGTGCCAGCAGGGATCTAGAACAGGGGGGACACACTGAAGCCTTCTTT	CASRDLEQGGHTEAFF
TRBD2	TRBV2	TRBJ2-3	NA	TGTGCCAGCAAGGCGGGAGCGGCGCAGTATTTT	CASKAGAAQYF
NA	TRBV5-1	TRBJ1-4	NA	TGCGCCAGCAGCTTGGAAAGGGGTAATGAAAAACTGTTTTTT	CASSLERGNEKLFF
TRBD2	TRBV28	TRBJ2-2	NA	TGTGCCAGCAGTCGCGGGGGAAGAGCCGGGGAGCTGTTTTTT	CASSRGGRAGELFF
NA	TRBV19	TRBJ1-5	NA	TGTGCCAGTAGCGTCGGTGGGGGGATTAACAATCAGCCCCAGCATTTT	CASSVGGGINNQPQHF
NA	TRBV30	TRBJ1-4	NA	TGTGCTTGGGGGGGGCAGCTCAATGAAAAACTGTTTTTT	CAWGGQLNEKLFF
NA	TRBV19	TRBJ1-1	once	TGTGCCAGTAGTATAAACAAGGGACGTCTTGAAGCTTTCTTT	CASSINKGRLEAFF
TRBD2	TRBV14	TRBJ2-7	NA	TGTGCCAGCAGACCCGGACTAGCGGGAGACGAGCAGTACTTC	CASRPGLAGDEQYF
NA	TRBV7-8	TRBJ2-5	NA	TGTGCCAGCAAAACGAGGGGGCAAGAGACCCAGTACTTC	CASKTRGQETQYF
TRBD2	TRBV4-3	TRBJ2-1	NA	TGCGCCAGCAGCCAGGCTAAATTGACTAGCGGGACTGTTTTCTCCTACAATGAGCAGTTCTTC	CASSQAKLTSGTVFSYNEQFF
TRBD2	TRBV6-1	TRBJ2-5	NA	TGTGCCAGCAAACTAGCGGGAGTATTTTTAGAGACCCAGTACTTC	CASKLAGVFLETQYF
TRBD1	TRBV30	TRBJ1-4	NA	TGTGCCTGGGGCAGGGGGAGTTCGGCTAATGAAAAACTGTTTTTT	CAWGRGSSANEKLFF
TRBD2	TRBV6-1	TRBJ2-5	NA	TGTGCCAGCAGTTTTAGCGGGGCCGGCCGGGAGACCCAGTACTTC	CASSFSGAGRETQYF
NA	TRBV4-1	TRBJ1-2	NA	TGCGCCAGCAGCCAATTCACCCTCGGGGCGGGGTATGGCTACACCTTC	CASSQFTLGAGYGYTF